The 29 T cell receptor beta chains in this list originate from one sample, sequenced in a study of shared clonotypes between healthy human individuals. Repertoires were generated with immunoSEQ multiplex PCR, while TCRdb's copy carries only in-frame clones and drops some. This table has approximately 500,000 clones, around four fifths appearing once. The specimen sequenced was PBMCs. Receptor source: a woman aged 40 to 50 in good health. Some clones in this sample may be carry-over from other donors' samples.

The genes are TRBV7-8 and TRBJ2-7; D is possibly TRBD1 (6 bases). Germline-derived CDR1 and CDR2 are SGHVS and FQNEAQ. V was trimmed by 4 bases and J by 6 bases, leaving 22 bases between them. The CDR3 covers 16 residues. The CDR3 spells CASSSQGDYLMGEQYF. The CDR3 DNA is TGTGCCAGCAGCTCACAGGGAGACTACTTGATGGGCGAGCAGTACTTC.

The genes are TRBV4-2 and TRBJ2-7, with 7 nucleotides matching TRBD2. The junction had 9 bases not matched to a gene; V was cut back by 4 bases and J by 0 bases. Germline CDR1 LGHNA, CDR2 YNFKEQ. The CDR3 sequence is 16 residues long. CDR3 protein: CASSLTSARSSYEQYF. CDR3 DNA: TGTGCCAGCAGCCTAACTAGCGCCAGGAGCTCCTACGAGCAGTACTTC.

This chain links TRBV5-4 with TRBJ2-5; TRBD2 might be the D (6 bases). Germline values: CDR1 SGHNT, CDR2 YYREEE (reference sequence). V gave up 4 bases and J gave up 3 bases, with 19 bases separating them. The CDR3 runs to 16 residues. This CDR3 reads CASSPRGGPSEETQYF. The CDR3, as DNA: TGTGCCAGCAGCCCGCGGGGTGGGCCTTCCGAAGAGACCCAGTACTTC.

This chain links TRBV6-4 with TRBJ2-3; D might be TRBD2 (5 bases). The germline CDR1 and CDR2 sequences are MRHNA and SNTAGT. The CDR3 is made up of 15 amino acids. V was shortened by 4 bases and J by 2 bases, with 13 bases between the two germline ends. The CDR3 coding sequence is TGTGCCAGCAGTGTTGAGGGCAGCTACACAGATACGCAGTATTTT. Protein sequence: CASSVEGSYTDTQYF.

The CDR3 region is CASSLYWTEANTGELFF. The CDR3, as DNA: TGCGCCAGCAGCCTTTACTGGACGGAAGCGAACACCGGGGAGCTGTTTTTT. The genes are TRBV4-1 and TRBJ2-2; D is uncertain. The CDR3 spans 17 residues. Trimming left V 4 bases short and J 0 bases short, with 15 bases between. CDR1 MGHRA and CDR2 YSYEKL come from the germline V gene.

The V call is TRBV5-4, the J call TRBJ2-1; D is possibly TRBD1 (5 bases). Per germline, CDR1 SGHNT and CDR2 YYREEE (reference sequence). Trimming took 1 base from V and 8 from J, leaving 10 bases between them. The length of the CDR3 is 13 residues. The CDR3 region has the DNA TGTGCCAGCAGCTTGTGGCAGGGATATGAGCAGTTCTTC. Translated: CASSLWQGYEQFF.

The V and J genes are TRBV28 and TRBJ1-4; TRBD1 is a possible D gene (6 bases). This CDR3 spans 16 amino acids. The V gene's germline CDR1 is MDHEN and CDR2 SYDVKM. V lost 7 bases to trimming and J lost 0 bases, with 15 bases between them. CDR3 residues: CASIGGHPATNEKLFF. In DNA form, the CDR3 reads TGTGCCAGCATCGGGGGACACCCTGCAACTAATGAAAAACTGTTTTTT.

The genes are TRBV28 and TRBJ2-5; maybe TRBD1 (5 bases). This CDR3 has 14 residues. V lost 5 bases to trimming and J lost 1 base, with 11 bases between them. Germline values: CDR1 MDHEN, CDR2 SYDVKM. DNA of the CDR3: TGTGCCAGCAGTACAGGACGCGTCCAAGAGACCCAGTACTTC. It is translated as CASSTGRVQETQYF.

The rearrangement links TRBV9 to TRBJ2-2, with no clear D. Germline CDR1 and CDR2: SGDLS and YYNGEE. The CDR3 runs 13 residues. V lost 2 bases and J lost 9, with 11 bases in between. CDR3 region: CASSVTGSWELFF. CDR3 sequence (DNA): TGTGCCAGCAGCGTGACGGGTTCCTGGGAGCTGTTTTTT.

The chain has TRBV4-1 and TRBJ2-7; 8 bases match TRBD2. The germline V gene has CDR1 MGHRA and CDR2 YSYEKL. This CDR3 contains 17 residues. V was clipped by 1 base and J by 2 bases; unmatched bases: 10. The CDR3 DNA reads TGCGCCAGCAGCCAAGTCTTTTCGACTAGCGCTGCCTACGAGCAGTACTTC. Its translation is CASSQVFSTSAAYEQYF.

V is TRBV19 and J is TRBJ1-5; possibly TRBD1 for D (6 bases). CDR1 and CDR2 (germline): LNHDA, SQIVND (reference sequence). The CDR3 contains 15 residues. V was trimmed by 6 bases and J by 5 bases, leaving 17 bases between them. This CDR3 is CASSPTRGGHQPQHF. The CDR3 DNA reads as TGTGCCAGTAGCCCGACGCGGGGGGGGCATCAGCCCCAGCATTTT.

The CDR3 here is CASSQDHRQDHEQYF. CDR3 DNA: TGTGCCAGCAGCCAAGACCATAGGCAGGATCACGAGCAGTACTTC. The rearrangement joins TRBV4-2 to TRBJ2-7, with D uncertain. The V end lost 0 bases, the J end lost 5 bases, and 14 bases lay between the germline ends. The V gene's germline CDR1 is LGHNA and CDR2 YNFKEQ. This CDR3 has 15 amino acids.

CDR3 sequence: CASSPLREQFF. The CDR3 DNA reads TGTGCCAGCTCACCTCTTAGAGAGCAGTTCTTC. V usage is TRBV18 and J usage is TRBJ2-1; D call uncertain. CDR3 length: 11 residues. V shed 3 bases and J shed 10 bases, with 7 bases lying between them. Germline CDR1 is KGHSH and CDR2 is LQKENI.

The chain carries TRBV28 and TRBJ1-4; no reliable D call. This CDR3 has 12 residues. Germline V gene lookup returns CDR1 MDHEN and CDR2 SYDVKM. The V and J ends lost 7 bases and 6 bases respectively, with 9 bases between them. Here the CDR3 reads CASMAVYEKLFF. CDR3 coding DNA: TGTGCCAGCATGGCGGTATATGAAAAACTGTTTTTT. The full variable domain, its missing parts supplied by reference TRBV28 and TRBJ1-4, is DVKVTQSSRYLVKRTGEKVFLECVQDMDHENMFWYRQDPGLGLRLIYFSYDVKMKEKGDIPEGYSVSREKKERFSLILESASTNQTSMYLCASMAVYEKLFFGSGTQLSVL.

The CDR3, as DNA: TGTGCCAGCAGTTGTCCTTGTGCCTACGAGCAGTACTTC. As protein: CASSCPCAYEQYF. The chain has TRBV28 and TRBJ2-7, with unresolved D. This CDR3 comprises 13 residues. Germline CDR1 and CDR2: MDHEN and SYDVKM. V lost 4 bases and J lost 2, with 9 bases in between.

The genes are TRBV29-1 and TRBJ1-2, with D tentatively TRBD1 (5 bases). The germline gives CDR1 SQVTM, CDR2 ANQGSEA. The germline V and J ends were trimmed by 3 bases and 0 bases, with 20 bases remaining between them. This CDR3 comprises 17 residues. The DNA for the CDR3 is TGCAGCGTTGAGGGGGATCCTCAACTAAATACTAACTATGGCTACACCTTC. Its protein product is CSVEGDPQLNTNYGYTF.

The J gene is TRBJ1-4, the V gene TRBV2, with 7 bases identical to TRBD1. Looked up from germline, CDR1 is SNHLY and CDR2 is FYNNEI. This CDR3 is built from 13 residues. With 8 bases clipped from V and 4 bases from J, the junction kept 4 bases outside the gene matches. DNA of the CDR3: TGTGCCAGCGGGGGACAGTTTAATGAAAAACTGTTTTTT. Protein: CASGGQFNEKLFF.

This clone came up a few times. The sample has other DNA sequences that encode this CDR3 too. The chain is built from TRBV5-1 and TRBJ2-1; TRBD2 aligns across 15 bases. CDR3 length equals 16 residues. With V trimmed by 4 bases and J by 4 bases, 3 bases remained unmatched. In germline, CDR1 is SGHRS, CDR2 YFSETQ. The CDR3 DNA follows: TGCGCCAGCAGCCCCGGACTAGCGGGAGGGTACAATGAGCAGTTCTTC. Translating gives CASSPGLAGGYNEQFF. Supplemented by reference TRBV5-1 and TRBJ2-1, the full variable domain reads KAGVTQTPRYLIKTRGQQVTLSCSPISGHRSVSWYQQTPGQGLQFLFEYFSETQRNKGNFPGRFSGRQFSNSRSEMNVSTLELGDSALYLCASSPGLAGGYNEQFFGPGTRLTVL.

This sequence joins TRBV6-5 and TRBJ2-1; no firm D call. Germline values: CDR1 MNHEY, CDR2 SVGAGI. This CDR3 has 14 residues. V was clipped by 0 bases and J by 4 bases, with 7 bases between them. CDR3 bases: TGTGCCAGCAGTTACTCGGCTAATTACAATGAGCAGTTCTTC. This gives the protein CASSYSANYNEQFF.

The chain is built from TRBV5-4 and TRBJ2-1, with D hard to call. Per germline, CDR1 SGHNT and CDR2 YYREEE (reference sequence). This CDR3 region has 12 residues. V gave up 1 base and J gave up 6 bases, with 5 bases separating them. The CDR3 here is CASSLMSNEQFF. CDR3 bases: TGTGCCAGCAGCTTGATGTCCAATGAGCAGTTCTTC.

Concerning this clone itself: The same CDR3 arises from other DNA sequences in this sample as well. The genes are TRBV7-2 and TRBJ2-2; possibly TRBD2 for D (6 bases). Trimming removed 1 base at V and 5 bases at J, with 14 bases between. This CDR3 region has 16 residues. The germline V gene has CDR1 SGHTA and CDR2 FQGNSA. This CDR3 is CASSLGAGRGTGELFF. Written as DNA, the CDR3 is TGTGCCAGCAGCTTAGGTGCCGGGAGAGGGACCGGGGAGCTGTTTTTT. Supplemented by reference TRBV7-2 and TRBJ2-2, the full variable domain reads GAGVSQSPSNKVTEKGKDVELRCDPISGHTALYWYRQSLGQGLEFLIYFQGNSAPDKSGLPSDRFSAERTGGSVSTLTIQRTQQEDSAVYLCASSLGAGRGTGELFFGEGSRLTVL.

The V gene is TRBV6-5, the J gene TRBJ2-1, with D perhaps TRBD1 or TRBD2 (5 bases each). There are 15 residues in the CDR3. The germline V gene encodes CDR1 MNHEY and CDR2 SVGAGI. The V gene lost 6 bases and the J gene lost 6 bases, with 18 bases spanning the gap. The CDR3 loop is CASSNHEGSSNEQFF. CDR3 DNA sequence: TGTGCCAGCAGCAACCACGAGGGGTCTTCCAATGAGCAGTTCTTC.

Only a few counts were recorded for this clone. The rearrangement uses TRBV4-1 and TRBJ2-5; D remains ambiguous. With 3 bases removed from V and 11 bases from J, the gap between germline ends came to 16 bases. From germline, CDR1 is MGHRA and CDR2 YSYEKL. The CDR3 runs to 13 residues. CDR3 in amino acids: CASSQARELEQYF. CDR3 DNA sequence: TGCGCCAGCAGCCAGGCACGAGAACTGGAGCAGTACTTC.

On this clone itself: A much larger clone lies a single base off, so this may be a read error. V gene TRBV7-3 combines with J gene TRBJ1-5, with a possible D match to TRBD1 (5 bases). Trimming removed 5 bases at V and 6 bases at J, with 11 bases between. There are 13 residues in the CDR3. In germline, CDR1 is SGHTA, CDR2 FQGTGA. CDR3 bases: TGTGCCAGCAGCCGGGACGGGGGTCAGCCCCAGCATTTT. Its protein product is CASSRDGGQPQHF.

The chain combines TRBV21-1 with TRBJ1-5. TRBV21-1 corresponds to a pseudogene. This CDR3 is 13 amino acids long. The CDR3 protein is CASRRESNQPQHF. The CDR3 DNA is TGTGCCAGCCGACGGGAGAGCAATCAGCCCCAGCATTTT.

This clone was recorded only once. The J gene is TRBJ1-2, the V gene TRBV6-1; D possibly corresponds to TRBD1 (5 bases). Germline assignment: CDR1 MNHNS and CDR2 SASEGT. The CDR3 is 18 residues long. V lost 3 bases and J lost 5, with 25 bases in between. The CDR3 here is CASSDSSREGMRGYGYTF. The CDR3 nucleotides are TGTGCCAGCAGTGATTCGAGCAGGGAGGGGATGAGAGGGTATGGCTACACCTTC.

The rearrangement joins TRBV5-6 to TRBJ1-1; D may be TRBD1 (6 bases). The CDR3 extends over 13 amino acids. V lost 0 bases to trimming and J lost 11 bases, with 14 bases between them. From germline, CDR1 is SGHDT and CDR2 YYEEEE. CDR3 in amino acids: CASSLAGANSAFF. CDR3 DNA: TGTGCCAGCAGCTTGGCGGGGGCGAACTCGGCTTTCTTT.

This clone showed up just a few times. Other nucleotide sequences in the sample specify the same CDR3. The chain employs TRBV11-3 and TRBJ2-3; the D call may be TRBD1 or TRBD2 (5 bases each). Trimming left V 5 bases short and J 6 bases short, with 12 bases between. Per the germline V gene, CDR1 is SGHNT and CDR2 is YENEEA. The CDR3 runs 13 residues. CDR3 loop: CASSLGTLDTQYF. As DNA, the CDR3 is TGTGCCAGCAGCCTCGGGACCCTGGATACGCAGTATTTT.

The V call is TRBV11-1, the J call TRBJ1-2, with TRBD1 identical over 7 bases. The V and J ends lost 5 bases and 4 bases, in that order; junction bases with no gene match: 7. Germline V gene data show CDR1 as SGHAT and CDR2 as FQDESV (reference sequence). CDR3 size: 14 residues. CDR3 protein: CASSPDRDGYGYTF. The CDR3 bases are TGTGCCAGCAGCCCAGACAGGGACGGCTATGGCTACACCTTC.